The 18 T cell receptor beta chains reported below all come from one sample, sequenced in a study of blood T cell repertoires in COVID-19. This table comes from immunoSEQ multiplex PCR, and its TCRdb copy is limited to in-frame clones, with some not included. The top ten clones hold roughly 10% of a sample with 350,000 or so clones, over 75% of them seen once. Material: peripheral blood. All receptors derive from a woman aged 25-40 years with COVID-19, enrolled during active disease.

J is TRBJ2-7 and V is TRBV24-1; 12 positions agree with TRBD2. The length of the CDR3 is 15 residues. Germline CDR1 reads KGHDR; CDR2 reads SFDVKD. V lost 12 bases to trimming and J lost 2 bases; unmatched junction nucleotides: 10. In DNA, the CDR3 is TGTGCCCCAAGTACCGGGACTAGCGGGCCCTACGAGCAGTACTTC. Translating gives CAPSTGTSGPYEQYF.

V and J are TRBV7-9 and TRBJ2-5; 7 nucleotides line up with TRBD1. In germline, CDR1 is SEHNR, CDR2 FQNEAQ (reference sequence). The V gene end was trimmed by 5 bases and the J gene end by 2 bases; junction bases not matched to a gene: 5. CDR3 length equals 14 residues. CDR3 sequence (DNA): TGTGCCAGCAGCCCGGGACAGACTCAAGAGACCCAGTACTTC. Translating gives CASSPGQTQETQYF.

This chain joins TRBV6-6 and TRBJ2-2, with TRBD1 matching over 11 bases. The J segment lost 5 bases and the V segment lost 6 bases, leaving 8 bases of the junction unmatched. This CDR3 has 16 amino acids. In germline, CDR1 is MNHNY, CDR2 SVGAGI (reference sequence). The CDR3 spells CASRRPGQGGTGELFF. In DNA form, the CDR3 reads TGTGCCAGCAGAAGACCGGGACAGGGGGGTACCGGGGAGCTGTTTTTT.

V is TRBV18 and J is TRBJ2-6; D is unresolved. Germline V lookup: CDR1 KGHSH, CDR2 LQKENI. The CDR3 runs 15 residues. V was shortened by 5 bases and J by 0 bases, with 8 bases between the two germline ends. DNA for the CDR3: TGTGCCAGCTCAACTTCGGGCTCTGGGGCCAACGTCCTGACTTTC. Its translation is CASSTSGSGANVLTF.

The chain employs TRBV27 and TRBJ1-5; D gene ambiguous. The germline V gene encodes CDR1 MNHEY and CDR2 SMNVEV (reference sequence). V dropped 2 bases and J dropped 5 bases, with 7 bases sitting between them. The CDR3 spans 13 residues. CDR3 in amino acids: CASSLGRYQPQHF. The DNA of the CDR3 is TGTGCCAGCAGTTTAGGCCGTTATCAGCCCCAGCATTTT.

The chain couples TRBV5-4 to TRBJ2-1, with D tentatively TRBD1 (5 bases). The germline gives CDR1 SGHNT, CDR2 YYREEE (reference sequence). V lost 4 bases and J 9 bases, leaving 11 bases between the germline ends. The CDR3 sequence is 12 residues long. This CDR3 is CASSPTAGEQFF. The DNA of the CDR3 is TGTGCCAGCAGCCCGACAGCTGGTGAGCAGTTCTTC.

V gene TRBV7-3 combines with J gene TRBJ1-2; D is perhaps TRBD1 (6 bases). The CDR3 runs 15 residues. Trimming removed 5 bases at V and 3 bases at J, with 16 bases between. Germline V gene data show CDR1 as SGHTA and CDR2 as FQGTGA. CDR3 nucleotide sequence: TGTGCCAGCAGCCTAAGGTACAGGGCCTACTATGGCTACACCTTC. Its protein product is CASSLRYRAYYGYTF.

The J gene is TRBJ1-2, the V gene TRBV3-1 (or the pseudogene TRBV3-2), with a weak D call TRBD1 (5 bases). Germline CDR1 is LGHDT and CDR2 is YNNKEL (reference sequence). The CDR3 is 13 amino acids. V was trimmed by 0 bases and J by 7 bases, leaving 9 bases between them. The CDR3 DNA is TGTGCCAGCAGCCAAGATTGGGGGGGTGGCTACACCTTC. It specifies CASSQDWGGGYTF.

This sequence joins TRBV5-1 and TRBJ2-1; 8 nucleotides line up with TRBD2. Looked up from germline, CDR1 is SGHRS and CDR2 is YFSETQ. The V segment lost 0 bases and the J segment 1 base; nucleotides outside the gene matches: 3. CDR3 length: 16 amino acids. The CDR3 nucleotides are TGCGCCAGCAGCTTGGGACTAGCGTCTTCCTACAATGAGCAGTTCTTC. This sequence encodes CASSLGLASSYNEQFF.

CDR3 DNA sequence: TGTGCCAGCAGCTTAGCCCCTCGGGGCGGGAGGGTCTACGAGCAGTACTTC. It specifies CASSLAPRGGRVYEQYF. This rearrangement joins TRBV7-6 to TRBJ2-7; 9 bases line up with TRBD2. The germline V gene has CDR1 SGHVS and CDR2 FNYEAQ. There are 17 residues in the CDR3. V was clipped by 0 bases and J by 3 bases; unmatched bases: 9.

The chain is built from TRBV19 and TRBJ2-1; D uncertain. Trimming left V 6 bases short and J 6 bases short, with 18 bases between. Germline V CDR1 and CDR2: LNHDA, SQIVND (reference sequence). This CDR3 comprises 15 residues. CDR3 in DNA: TGTGCCAGTAGCCCGCTGGTGCAGGCAGGCAATGAGCAGTTCTTC. Translated: CASSPLVQAGNEQFF.

The CDR3 coding sequence is TGTGCCAGCACCACAAGAGCGGGAGGGCCCCAAACCCAGTACTTC. Protein product: CASTTRAGGPQTQYF. The rearrangement joins TRBV6-5 to TRBJ2-5, with 10 bases fitting TRBD2. CDR3 length: 15 residues. Germline values: CDR1 MNHEY, CDR2 SVGAGI. The junction had 13 bases not matched to a gene; V was cut back by 7 bases and J by 8 bases.

The V gene is TRBV27, the J gene TRBJ2-1; 9 nucleotides line up with TRBD2. The CDR3 extends over 19 amino acids. Trimming removed 7 bases from V and 0 bases from J; junction bases left unmatched: 16. Germline CDR1 is MNHEY and CDR2 is SMNVEV (reference sequence). The CDR3: CASKLSGTSLISSYNEQFF. CDR3 coding DNA: TGTGCCAGCAAATTGTCCGGGACTAGCCTGATCAGCTCCTACAATGAGCAGTTCTTC.

The chain uses TRBV28 and TRBJ2-1, with D uncertain. CDR1 MDHEN and CDR2 SYDVKM come from the germline V gene. CDR3 length: 13 amino acids. V gave up 1 base and J gave up 9 bases, with 10 bases separating them. In DNA form, the CDR3 reads TGTGCCAGCAGTTTATCCTCGGTCGGTGAGCAGTTCTTC. This sequence encodes CASSLSSVGEQFF.

The rearrangement joins TRBV24-1 to TRBJ2-5; D possibly corresponds to TRBD2 (5 bases). Germline V gene lookup returns CDR1 KGHDR and CDR2 SFDVKD. The CDR3 covers 12 residues. V lost 9 bases and J 1 base, leaving 8 bases between the germline ends. In DNA form, the CDR3 reads TGTGCCACCTCGGGGAGCCAAGAGACCCAGTACTTC. Its translation is CATSGSQETQYF.

This chain uses TRBV23-1 with TRBJ2-1; possibly TRBD2 for D (6 bases). TRBV23-1 is recorded as an ORF, its role being uncertain. The CDR3 has 16 amino acids. Trimming removed 0 bases from V and 6 bases from J, with 15 bases in between. The CDR3 nucleotides read TGCGCCAGCAGTCAATCTGGTGGCGGGATCAGCAATGAGCAGTTCTTC. Translating it yields CASSQSGGGISNEQFF.

The chain carries TRBV24-1 and TRBJ2-5; D is possibly TRBD2 (6 bases). Trimming left V 0 bases short and J 4 bases short, with 11 bases between. The CDR3 spans 15 residues. In germline, CDR1 is KGHDR, CDR2 SFDVKD. For the CDR3, the DNA is TGTGCCACCAGTGATTTGGGAGGGGTTAGAGAGACCCAGTACTTC. Protein product: CATSDLGGVRETQYF.

DNA of the CDR3: TGTGCCAGCAGTTACCCGAGACAGGGGATGAGCAATCAGCCCCAGCATTTT. Translation gives CASSYPRQGMSNQPQHF. This chain joins TRBV6-2 or TRBV6-3 and TRBJ1-5, with 8 positions matching TRBD1. V was clipped by 2 bases and J by 1 base; unmatched bases: 7. CDR1 is MNHEY, CDR2 SVGEGT, per germline. This CDR3 has 17 amino acids.